This TCR beta chain is from a study of shared T cell receptors in the human thymus. The data were produced by immunoSEQ multiplex PCR, yet TCRdb's version contains in-frame clones alone and is incomplete. The top ten clones hold approximately 0.0097% of a sample with 500,000 to 850,000 clones, around 87% of them seen once. This CDR3 comprises 16 residues. Germline V gene data show CDR1 as LNHNV and CDR2 as YYDKDF (reference sequence). Trimming at V came to 9 bases and at J to 0 bases, leaving 7 bases not matched to a gene. These sequences were also reported in another study, on human thymus T cells.

The chain joins TRBV15 to TRBJ2-3, with 12 positions matching TRBD2. Sequencing input: thymocytes. This TCR derives from a boy less than two years old with a congenital heart defect. The CDR3 region has the DNA TGTGCCACAAGCTTCGGGACTAGCGGGAGCACAGATACGCAGTATTTT. Its translation: CATSFGTSGSTDTQYF.